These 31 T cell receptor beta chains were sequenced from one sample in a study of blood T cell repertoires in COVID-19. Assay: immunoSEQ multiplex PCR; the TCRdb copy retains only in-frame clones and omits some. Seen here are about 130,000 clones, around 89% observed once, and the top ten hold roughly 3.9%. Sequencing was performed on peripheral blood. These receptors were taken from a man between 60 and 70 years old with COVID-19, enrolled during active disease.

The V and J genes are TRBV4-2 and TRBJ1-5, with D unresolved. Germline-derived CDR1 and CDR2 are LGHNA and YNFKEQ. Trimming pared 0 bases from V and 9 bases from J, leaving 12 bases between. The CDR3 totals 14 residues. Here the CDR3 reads CASSQDLRVRPQHF. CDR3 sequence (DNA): TGTGCCAGCAGCCAAGATCTTCGGGTAAGGCCCCAGCATTTT.

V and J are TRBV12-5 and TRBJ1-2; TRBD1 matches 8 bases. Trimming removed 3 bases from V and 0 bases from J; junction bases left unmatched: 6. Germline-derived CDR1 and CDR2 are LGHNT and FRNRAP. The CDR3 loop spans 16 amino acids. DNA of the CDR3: TGTGCTAGTGGTTTTTCGGGACAGGTTTCTAACTATGGCTACACCTTC. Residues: CASGFSGQVSNYGYTF.

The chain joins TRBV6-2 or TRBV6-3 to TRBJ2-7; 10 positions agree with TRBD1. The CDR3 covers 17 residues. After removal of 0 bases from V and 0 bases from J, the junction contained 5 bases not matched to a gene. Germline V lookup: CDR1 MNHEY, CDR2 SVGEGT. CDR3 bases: TGTGCCAGCAGTTACTCAGTGGACAGGGGGATCTCCTACGAGCAGTACTTC. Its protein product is CASSYSVDRGISYEQYF.

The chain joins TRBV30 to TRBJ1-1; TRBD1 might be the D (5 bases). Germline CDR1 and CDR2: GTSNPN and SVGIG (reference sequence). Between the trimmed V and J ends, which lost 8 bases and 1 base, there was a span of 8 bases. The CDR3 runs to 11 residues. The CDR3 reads CASDRNTEAFF. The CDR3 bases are TGTGCCAGCGACAGGAACACTGAAGCTTTCTTT.

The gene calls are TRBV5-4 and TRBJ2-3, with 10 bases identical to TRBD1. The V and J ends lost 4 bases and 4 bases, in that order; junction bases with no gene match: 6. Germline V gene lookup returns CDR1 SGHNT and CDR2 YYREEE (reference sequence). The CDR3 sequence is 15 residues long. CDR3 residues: CASSPAGTGADTQYF. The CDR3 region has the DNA TGTGCCAGCAGCCCAGCCGGGACAGGGGCAGATACGCAGTATTTT.

The CDR3 coding sequence is TGTGCCAGTACCTCTAATCGGAGACAGGGGCAGAACACTGAAGCTTTCTTT. Translated, it gives CASTSNRRQGQNTEAFF. The chain is built from TRBV19 and TRBJ1-1; 8 bases agree with TRBD1. Germline CDR1 and CDR2: LNHDA and SQIVND (reference sequence). Trimming at V came to 7 bases and at J to 1 base, leaving 14 bases not matched to a gene. This CDR3 is built from 17 residues.

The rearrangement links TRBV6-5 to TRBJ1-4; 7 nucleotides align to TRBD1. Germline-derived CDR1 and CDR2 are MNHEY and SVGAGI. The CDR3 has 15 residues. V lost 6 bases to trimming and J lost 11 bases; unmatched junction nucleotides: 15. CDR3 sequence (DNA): TGTGCCAGCAGCCTAACTCGACAGGGATCGGAGAAACTGTTTTTT. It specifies CASSLTRQGSEKLFF.

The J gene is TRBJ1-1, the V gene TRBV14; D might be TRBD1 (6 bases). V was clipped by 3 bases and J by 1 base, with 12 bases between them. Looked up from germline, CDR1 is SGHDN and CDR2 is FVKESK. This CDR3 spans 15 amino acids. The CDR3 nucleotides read TGTGCCAGCAGCCACAAAGACAGGCCGAACACTGAAGCTTTCTTT. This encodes CASSHKDRPNTEAFF.

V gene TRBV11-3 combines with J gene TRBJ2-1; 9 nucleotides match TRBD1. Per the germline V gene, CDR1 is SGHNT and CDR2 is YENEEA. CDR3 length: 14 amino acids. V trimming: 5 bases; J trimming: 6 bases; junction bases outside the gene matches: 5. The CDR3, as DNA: TGTGCCAGCAGCCGGACAGGGGATATCAATGAGCAGTTCTTC. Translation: CASSRTGDINEQFF.

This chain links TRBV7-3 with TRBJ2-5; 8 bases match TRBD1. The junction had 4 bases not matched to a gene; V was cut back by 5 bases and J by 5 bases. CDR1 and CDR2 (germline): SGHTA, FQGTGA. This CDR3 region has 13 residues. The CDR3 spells CASSRTGWETQYF. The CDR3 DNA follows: TGTGCCAGCAGCCGGACAGGGTGGGAGACCCAGTACTTC.

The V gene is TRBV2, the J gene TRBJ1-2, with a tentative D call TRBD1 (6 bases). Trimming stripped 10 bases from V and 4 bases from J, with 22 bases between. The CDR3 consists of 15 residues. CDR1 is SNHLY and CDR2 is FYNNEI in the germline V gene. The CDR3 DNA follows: TGTGCCAATCTCCGTGAGGGGGTTAGTTTCTATGGCTACACCTTC. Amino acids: CANLREGVSFYGYTF.

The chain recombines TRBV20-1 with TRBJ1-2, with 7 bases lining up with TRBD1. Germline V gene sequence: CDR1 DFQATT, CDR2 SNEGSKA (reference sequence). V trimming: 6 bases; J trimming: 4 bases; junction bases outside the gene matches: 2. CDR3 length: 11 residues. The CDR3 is CSASGGYGYTF. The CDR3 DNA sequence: TGCAGTGCCTCAGGGGGCTATGGCTACACCTTC.

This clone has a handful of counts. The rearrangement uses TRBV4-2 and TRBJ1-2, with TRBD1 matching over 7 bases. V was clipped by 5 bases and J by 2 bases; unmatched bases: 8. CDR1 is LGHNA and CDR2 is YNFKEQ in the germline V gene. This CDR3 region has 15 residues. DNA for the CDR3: TGTGCCAGCAGCAACCGACAGGGACTCAACTATGGCTACACCTTC. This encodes CASSNRQGLNYGYTF.

In DNA, the CDR3 is TGTGCCAGCAGCTCGGGGACGGGCAGGGGGGATAAACTGTTTTTT. The encoded protein is CASSSGTGRGDKLFF. V is TRBV7-6 and J is TRBJ1-4; TRBD1 matches at 7 bases. Trimming at V came to 4 bases and at J to 11 bases, leaving 13 bases not matched to a gene. The V gene's germline CDR1 is SGHVS and CDR2 FNYEAQ. This CDR3 is built from 15 residues.

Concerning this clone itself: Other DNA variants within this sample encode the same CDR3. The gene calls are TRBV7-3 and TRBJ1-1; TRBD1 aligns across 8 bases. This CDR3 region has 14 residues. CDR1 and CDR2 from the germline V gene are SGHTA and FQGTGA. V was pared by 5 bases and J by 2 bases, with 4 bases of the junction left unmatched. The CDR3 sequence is CASSLGQGNTEAFF. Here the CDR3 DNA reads TGTGCCAGCAGCCTTGGACAGGGAAACACTGAAGCTTTCTTT.

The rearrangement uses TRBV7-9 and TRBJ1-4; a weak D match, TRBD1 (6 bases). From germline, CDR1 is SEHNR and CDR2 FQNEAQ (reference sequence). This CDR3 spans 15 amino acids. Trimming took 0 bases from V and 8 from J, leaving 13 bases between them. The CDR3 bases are TGTGCCAGCAGCTTAGCGCGGGGGCGCGTAGAAAAACTGTTTTTT. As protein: CASSLARGRVEKLFF.

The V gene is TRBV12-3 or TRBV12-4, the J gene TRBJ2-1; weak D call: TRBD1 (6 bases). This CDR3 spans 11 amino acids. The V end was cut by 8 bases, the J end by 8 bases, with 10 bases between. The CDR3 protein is CASVQGYEQFF. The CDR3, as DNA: TGTGCCAGCGTACAGGGTTATGAGCAGTTCTTC.

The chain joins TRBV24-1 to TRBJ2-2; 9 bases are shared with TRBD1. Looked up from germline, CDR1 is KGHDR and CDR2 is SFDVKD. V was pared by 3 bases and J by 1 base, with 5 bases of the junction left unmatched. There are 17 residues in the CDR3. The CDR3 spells CATSDPPGQGNTGELFF. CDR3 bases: TGTGCCACCAGTGATCCGCCGGGACAGGGGAACACCGGGGAGCTGTTTTTT.

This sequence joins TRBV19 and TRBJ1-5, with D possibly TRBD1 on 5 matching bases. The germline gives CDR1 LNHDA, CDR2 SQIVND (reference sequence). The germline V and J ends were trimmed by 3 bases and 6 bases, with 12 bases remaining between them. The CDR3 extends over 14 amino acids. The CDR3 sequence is CASSMGQGGQPQHF. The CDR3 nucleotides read TGTGCCAGTAGTATGGGGCAGGGTGGTCAGCCCCAGCATTTT.

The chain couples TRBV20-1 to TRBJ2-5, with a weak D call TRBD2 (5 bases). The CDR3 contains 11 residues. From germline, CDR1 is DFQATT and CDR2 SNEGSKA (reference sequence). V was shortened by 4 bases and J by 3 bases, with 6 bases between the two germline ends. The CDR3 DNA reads TGCAGTGCTAAGGAGGAAGAGACCCAGTACTTC. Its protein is CSAKEEETQYF.

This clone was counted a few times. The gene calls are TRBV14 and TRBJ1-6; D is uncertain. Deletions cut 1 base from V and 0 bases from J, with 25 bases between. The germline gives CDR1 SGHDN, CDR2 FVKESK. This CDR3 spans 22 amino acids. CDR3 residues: CASSQGDYSANVQSSYNSPLHF. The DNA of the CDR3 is TGTGCCAGCAGCCAAGGGGATTATAGCGCAAACGTCCAAAGCTCCTATAATTCACCCCTCCACTTT.

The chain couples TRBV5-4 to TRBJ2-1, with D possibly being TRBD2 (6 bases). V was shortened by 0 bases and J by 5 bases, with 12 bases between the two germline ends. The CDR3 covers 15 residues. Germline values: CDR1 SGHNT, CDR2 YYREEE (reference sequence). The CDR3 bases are TGTGCCAGCAGCTTGGCTGGGACTCCCAACAATGAGCAGTTCTTC. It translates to CASSLAGTPNNEQFF.

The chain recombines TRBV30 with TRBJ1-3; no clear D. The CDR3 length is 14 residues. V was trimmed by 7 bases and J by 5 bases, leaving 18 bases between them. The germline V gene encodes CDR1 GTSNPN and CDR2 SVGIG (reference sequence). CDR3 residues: CASTAWASRNTIYF. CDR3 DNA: TGTGCCTCCACAGCATGGGCCTCAAGAAACACCATATATTTT.

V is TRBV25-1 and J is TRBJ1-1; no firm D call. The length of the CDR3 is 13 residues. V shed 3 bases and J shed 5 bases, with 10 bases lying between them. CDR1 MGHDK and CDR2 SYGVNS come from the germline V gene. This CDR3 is CASSDGGWTEAFF. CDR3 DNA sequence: TGTGCCAGCAGTGACGGAGGGTGGACTGAAGCTTTCTTT.

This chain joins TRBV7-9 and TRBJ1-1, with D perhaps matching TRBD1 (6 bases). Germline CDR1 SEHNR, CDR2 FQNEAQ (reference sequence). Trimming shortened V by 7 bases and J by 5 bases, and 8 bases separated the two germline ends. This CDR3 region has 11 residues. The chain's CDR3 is CASTQGTEAFF. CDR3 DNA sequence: TGTGCCAGCACACAGGGAACTGAAGCTTTCTTT.

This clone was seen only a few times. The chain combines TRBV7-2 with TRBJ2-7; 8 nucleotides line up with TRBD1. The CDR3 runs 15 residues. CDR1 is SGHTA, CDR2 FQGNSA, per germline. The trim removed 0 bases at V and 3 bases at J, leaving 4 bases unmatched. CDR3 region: CASSLAPGQGYEQYF. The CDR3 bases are TGTGCCAGCAGCTTAGCCCCCGGACAGGGCTACGAGCAGTACTTC.

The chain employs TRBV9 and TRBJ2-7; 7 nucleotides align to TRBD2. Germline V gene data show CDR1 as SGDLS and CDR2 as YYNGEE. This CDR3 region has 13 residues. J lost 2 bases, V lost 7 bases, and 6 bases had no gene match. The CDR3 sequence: CASRGTTPYEQYF. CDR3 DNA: TGTGCCAGCCGCGGGACTACCCCCTACGAGCAGTACTTC.

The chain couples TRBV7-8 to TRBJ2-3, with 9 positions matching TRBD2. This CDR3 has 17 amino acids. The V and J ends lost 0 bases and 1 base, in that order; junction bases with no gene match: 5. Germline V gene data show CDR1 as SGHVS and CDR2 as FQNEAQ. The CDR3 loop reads CASSLAGASGGTDTQYF. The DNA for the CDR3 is TGTGCCAGCAGCTTAGCGGGGGCTAGCGGGGGCACAGATACGCAGTATTTT.

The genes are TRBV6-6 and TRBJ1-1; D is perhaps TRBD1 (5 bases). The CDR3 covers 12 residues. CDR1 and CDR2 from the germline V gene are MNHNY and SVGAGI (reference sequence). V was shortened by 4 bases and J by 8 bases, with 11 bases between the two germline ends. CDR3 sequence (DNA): TGTGCCAGCAGTTCCAGGGTTGGGGAAGCTTTCTTT. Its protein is CASSSRVGEAFF.

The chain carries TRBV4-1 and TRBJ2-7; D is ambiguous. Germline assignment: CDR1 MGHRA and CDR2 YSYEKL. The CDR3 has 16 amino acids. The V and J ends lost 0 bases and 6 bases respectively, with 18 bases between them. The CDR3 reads CASSQEVGFTLLEQYF. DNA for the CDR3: TGCGCCAGCAGCCAAGAAGTCGGGTTTACCCTCCTCGAGCAGTACTTC.

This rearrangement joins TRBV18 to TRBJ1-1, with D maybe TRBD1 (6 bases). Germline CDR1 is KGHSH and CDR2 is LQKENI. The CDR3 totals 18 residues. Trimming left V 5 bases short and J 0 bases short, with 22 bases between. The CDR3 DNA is TGTGCCAGCTCATCTACAGGGATTGCCCCCAGAATGAACACTGAAGCTTTCTTT. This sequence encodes CASSSTGIAPRMNTEAFF. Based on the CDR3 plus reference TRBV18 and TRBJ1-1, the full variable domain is NAGVMQNPRHLVRRRGQEARLRCSPMKGHSHVYWYRQLPEEGLKFMVYLQKENIIDESGMPKERFSAEFPKEGPSILRIQQVVRGDSAAYFCASSSTGIAPRMNTEAFFGQGTRLTVV.